This T cell receptor (beta chain) was identified during a study of blood T cell repertoires in COVID-19. Study-level background: Italy, Spain and the United States were the sources of the convalescent and acute COVID-19 samples. The cDNA or gDNA used as material had been derived from T cells, B-cell-depleted T cells, or PBMCs.

As handled by the study authors: Estimation of nucleated cell counts relied on the amplification of reference gene primers. TCRdb's table, derived via immunoSEQ multiplex PCR, lists solely in-frame clones and lacks some. For V, J and clone size, that table is used; D and trimming come from the DNA. Of 160,000 or so clones listed, roughly 91% were seen once; the top ten hold roughly 2.1%. Germline V CDR1 and CDR2: GTSNPN, SVGIG (reference sequence). The CDR3 contains 16 residues. The V gene end was trimmed by 2 bases and the J gene end by 3 bases; junction bases not matched to a gene: 12. V is TRBV30 and J is TRBJ2-7; 8 bases are a match to TRBD1. The receptor was isolated from a young man with acute or convalescent COVID-19. Specimen: peripheral blood. For the CDR3, the DNA is TGTGCCTGGAGTACAACCGGGACAGGCAAACTCTACGAGCAGTACTTC. This encodes CAWSTTGTGKLYEQYF.